These 2 T cell receptor beta chains were sequenced from one sample in a study of cytomegalovirus exposure and HLA in healthy donors. Both 60 Vbeta primers and 13 Jbeta primers went into the PCR. Generated by immunoSEQ multiplex PCR, the TCRdb table keeps only in-frame clones and is missing some. Of 90,000 to 150,000 clones in the sample, about 76% were seen once. The sequencing input was PBMCs. The receptors here all came from a woman between 35 and 50 years old in good health and CMV-seronegative.

The V gene is TRBV6-5, the J gene TRBJ2-1; 10 bases fit TRBD2. This CDR3 has 16 amino acids. Unmatched junction bases numbered 11, after V lost 2 bases and J lost 10 bases. CDR1 MNHEY and CDR2 SVGAGI come from the germline V gene. CDR3 nucleotides: TGTGCCAGCAGTTACGAGTCTAGCGGGAGTTTAACCGAGCAGTTCTTC. This encodes CASSYESSGSLTEQFF.

The rearrangement joins TRBV21-1 to TRBJ1-5; the table's TRBD1 call for D was not verified on the DNA. TRBV21-1 is described as a pseudogene. The CDR3 has 18 amino acids. The CDR3 bases are TGTGCCAGCAGCAAAGTGTTCCAGGGTATCTATAGCAATCAGCCCCAGCATTTT. Its translation is CASSKVFQGIYSNQPQHF.